This passage covers 3 T cell receptor beta chains from one sample sequenced in a study of shared clonotypes between healthy human individuals (dated by TCRdb to the early 2020s). Receptor libraries were prepared by the immunoSEQ multiplex PCR assay. The table was pulled from immuneACCESS by TCRdb, which kept in-frame rearrangements only. Such tables lose some clones; where checked, under half of the loss comes from unresolved V genes, and the rest has no known cause. This sample has about 2 million clones in its table, and roughly 94% of those were observed once. Approximately 1.2% of the sample lies in the top ten. CD8 naive samples consisted of CD45RO-negative cells that were positively selected for CCR7, yielding a CD45RA+CCR7+ population without TemRA cells. Sequencing was carried out using naive CD8+ T cells sorted from blood. Per the publication, the cell subset or site label means: CD45RA+CCR7+. The receptors originated from a man aged 18-30 years in good health.

This chain links TRBV4-1 with TRBJ2-5, with a weak D call TRBD2 (5 bases). This CDR3 contains 15 residues. With 0 bases removed from V and 2 bases from J, the gap between germline ends came to 10 bases. CDR1 and CDR2 (germline): MGHRA, YSYEKL. In DNA, the CDR3 is TGCGCCAGCAGCCAAGATTGGGAGATACAAGAGACCCAGTACTTC. Its protein is CASSQDWEIQETQYF.

The chain recombines TRBV5-6 with TRBJ2-7; D may be TRBD1 (6 bases). Per germline, CDR1 SGHDT and CDR2 YYEEEE. The CDR3 is made up of 12 amino acids. Between the trimmed V and J ends, which lost 4 bases and 5 bases, there was a span of 10 bases. Here the CDR3 reads CASSETGNEQYF. The CDR3 nucleotides read TGTGCCAGCAGCGAAACAGGGAACGAGCAGTACTTC.

The V and J genes are TRBV27 and TRBJ1-5, with D perhaps matching TRBD1 (6 bases). Germline loops: CDR1 MNHEY, CDR2 SMNVEV (reference sequence). Trimming stripped 6 bases from V and 2 bases from J, with 14 bases between. The CDR3 is 15 residues long. CDR3: CASSPTGYGNQPQHF. CDR3 DNA: TGTGCCAGCAGCCCGACAGGCTATGGCAATCAGCCCCAGCATTTT.